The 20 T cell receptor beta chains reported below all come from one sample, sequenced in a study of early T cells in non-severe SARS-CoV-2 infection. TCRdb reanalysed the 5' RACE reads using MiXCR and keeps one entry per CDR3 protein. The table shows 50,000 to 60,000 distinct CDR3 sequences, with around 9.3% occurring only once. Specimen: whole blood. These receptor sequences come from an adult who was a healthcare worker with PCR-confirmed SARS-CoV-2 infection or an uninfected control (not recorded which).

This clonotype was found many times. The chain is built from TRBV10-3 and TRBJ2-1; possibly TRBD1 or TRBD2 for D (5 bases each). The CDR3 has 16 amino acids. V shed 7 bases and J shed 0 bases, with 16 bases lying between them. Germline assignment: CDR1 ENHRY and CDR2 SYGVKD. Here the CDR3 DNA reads TGTGCCATCATGGGCAGGGATGGGAGCTCCTACAATGAGCAGTTCTTC. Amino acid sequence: CAIMGRDGSSYNEQFF.

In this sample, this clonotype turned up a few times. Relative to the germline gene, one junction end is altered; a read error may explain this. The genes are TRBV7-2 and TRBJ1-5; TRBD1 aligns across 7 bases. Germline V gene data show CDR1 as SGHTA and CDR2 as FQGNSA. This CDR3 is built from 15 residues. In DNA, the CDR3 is TGTGCCAGCAGCTCAGGGAGGGGGCATAATCACCCCCAGCATTTT. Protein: CASSSGRGHNHPQHF.

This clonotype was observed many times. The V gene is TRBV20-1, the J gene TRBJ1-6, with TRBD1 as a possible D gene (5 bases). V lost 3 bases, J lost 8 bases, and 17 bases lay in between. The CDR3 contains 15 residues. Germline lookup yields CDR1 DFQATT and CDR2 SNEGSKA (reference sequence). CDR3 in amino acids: CSASLAGVVDSPLHF. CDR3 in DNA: TGCAGTGCTAGCTTGGCGGGGGTGGTCGATTCACCCCTCCACTTT.

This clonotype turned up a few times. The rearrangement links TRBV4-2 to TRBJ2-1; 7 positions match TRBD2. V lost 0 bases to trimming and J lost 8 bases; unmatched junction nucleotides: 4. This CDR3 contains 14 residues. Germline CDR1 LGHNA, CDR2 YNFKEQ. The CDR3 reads CASSQDTGGYEQFF. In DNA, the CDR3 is TGTGCCAGCAGCCAAGACACGGGGGGTTATGAGCAGTTCTTC.

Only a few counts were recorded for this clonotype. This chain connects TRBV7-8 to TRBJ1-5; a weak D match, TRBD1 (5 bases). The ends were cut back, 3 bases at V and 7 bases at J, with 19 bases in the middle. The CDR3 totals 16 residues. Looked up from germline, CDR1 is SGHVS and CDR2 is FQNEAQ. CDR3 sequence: CASSLGRGQKGQPQHF. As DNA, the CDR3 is TGTGCCAGCAGCTTGGGCCGAGGACAAAAGGGACAGCCCCAGCATTTT.

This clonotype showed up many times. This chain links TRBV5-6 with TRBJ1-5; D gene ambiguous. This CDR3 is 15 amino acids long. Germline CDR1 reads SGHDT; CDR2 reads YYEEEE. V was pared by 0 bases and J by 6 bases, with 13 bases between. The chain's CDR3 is CASSLGGGSGQPQHF. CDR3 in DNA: TGTGCCAGCAGCTTGGGCGGCGGGTCCGGTCAGCCCCAGCATTTT.

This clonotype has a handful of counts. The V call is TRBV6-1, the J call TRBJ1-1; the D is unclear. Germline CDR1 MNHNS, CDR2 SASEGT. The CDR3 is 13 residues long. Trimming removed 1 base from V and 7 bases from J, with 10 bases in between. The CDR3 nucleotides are TGTGCCAGCAGTGAAGGGGGTTGGTTTGAAGCTTTCTTT. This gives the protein CASSEGGWFEAFF.

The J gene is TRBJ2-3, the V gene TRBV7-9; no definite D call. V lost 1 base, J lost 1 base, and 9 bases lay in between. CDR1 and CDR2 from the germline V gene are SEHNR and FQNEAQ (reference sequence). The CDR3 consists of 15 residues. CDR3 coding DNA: TGTGCCAGCAGCTTAGAACGGGTTGGCACAGATACGCAGTATTTT. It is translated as CASSLERVGTDTQYF.

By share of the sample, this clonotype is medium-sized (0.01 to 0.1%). CDR3 sequence reads: CASSGTEVYEKLFF. The CDR3 DNA sequence: TGTGCCAGCAGTGGGACGGAAGTTTATGAAAAACTGTTTTTT. This chain connects TRBV12-3 or TRBV12-4 to TRBJ1-4, with a possible D match to TRBD1 (5 bases). The V end lost 5 bases, the J end lost 6 bases, and 13 bases lay between the germline ends. The CDR3 covers 14 residues.

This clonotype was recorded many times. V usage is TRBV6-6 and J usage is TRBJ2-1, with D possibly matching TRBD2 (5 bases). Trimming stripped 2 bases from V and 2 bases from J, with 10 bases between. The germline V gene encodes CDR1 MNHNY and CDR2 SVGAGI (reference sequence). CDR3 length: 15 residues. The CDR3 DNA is TGTGCCAGCAGTTACATGCCCGGGGCCTACAATGAGCAGTTCTTC. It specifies CASSYMPGAYNEQFF.

The CDR3 protein is CASSPDFSVNEQFF. CDR3 DNA sequence: TGTGCCAGCAGCCCGGACTTTTCCGTCAATGAGCAGTTCTTC. The J gene is TRBJ2-1, the V gene TRBV12-3 or TRBV12-4; D might be TRBD2 (5 bases). V gave up 6 bases and J gave up 6 bases, with 15 bases separating them. The CDR3 totals 14 residues.

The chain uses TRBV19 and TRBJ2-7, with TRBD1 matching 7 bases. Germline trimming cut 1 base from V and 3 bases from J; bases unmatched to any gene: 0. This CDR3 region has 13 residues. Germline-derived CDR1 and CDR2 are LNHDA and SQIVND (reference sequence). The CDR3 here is CASSIGQGYEQYF. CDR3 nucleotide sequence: TGTGCCAGTAGTATAGGACAGGGCTACGAGCAGTACTTC.

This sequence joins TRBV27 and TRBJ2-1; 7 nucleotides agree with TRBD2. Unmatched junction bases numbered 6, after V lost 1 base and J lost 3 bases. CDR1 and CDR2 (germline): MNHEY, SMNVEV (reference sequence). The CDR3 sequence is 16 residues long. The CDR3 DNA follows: TGTGCCAGCAGTTTATTGGGGGGGGTTCTCTACAATGAGCAGTTCTTC. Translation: CASSLLGGVLYNEQFF.

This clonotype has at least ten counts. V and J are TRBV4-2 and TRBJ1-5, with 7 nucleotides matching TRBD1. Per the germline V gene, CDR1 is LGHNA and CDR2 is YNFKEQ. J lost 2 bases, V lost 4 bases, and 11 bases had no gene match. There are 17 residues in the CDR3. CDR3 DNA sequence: TGTGCCAGCAGCCCGGGAGACAGGGCTGTAGGCAATCAGCCCCAGCATTTT. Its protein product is CASSPGDRAVGNQPQHF.

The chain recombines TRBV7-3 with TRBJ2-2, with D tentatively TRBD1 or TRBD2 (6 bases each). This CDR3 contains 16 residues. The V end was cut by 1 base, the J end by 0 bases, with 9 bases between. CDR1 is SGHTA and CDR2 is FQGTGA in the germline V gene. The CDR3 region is CASSLMGGPNTGELFF. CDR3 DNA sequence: TGTGCCAGCAGCTTAATGGGGGGCCCGAACACCGGGGAGCTGTTTTTT.

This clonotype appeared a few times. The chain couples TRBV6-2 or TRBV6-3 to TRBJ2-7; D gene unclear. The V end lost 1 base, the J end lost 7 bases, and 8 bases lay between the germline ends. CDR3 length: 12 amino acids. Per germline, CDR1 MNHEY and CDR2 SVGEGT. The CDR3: CASSYFGGEQYF. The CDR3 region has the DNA TGTGCCAGCAGTTACTTCGGCGGTGAGCAGTACTTC.

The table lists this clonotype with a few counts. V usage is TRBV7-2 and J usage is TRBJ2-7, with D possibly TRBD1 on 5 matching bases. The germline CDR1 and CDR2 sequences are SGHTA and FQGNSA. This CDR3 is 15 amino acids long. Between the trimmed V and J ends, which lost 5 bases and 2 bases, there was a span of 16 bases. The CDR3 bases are TGTGCCAGCAGCCTGGGCAGGACAAGCACCTACGAGCAGTACTTC. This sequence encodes CASSLGRTSTYEQYF.

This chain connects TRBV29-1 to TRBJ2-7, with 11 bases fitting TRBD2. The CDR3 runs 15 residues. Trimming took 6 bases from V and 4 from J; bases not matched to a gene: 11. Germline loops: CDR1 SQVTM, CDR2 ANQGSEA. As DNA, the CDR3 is TGCAGCGTGAGCTCGACGGGACTAGCGGTTTACGAGCAGTACTTC. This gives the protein CSVSSTGLAVYEQYF.

The CDR3 loop reads CSAGLRETQYF. In DNA, the CDR3 is TGCAGCGCAGGACTCCGGGAGACCCAGTACTTC. The rearrangement links TRBV29-1 to TRBJ2-5; D is possibly TRBD2 (5 bases). The CDR3 totals 11 residues. V gave up 7 bases and J gave up 5 bases, with 11 bases separating them. The germline gives CDR1 SQVTM, CDR2 ANQGSEA.

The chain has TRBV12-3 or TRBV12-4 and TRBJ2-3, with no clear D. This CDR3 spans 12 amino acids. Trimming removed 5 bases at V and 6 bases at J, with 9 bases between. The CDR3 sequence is CASSVHMDTQYF. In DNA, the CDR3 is TGTGCCAGCAGTGTTCATATGGATACGCAGTATTTT.